Sequencing of this T cell receptor beta chain was carried out in a study of control samples from healthy donors and cancer patients. V shed 2 bases and J shed 0 bases, with 8 bases lying between them. Per the germline V gene, CDR1 is SGHAT and CDR2 is FQNNGV. The CDR3 spans 15 residues. Sequencing was performed with immunoSEQ multiplex PCR; in TCRdb, only in-frame clones are kept and a portion is missing. The sample records fewer than 200,000 clones, over 80% being singletons. The TCR originated in a man aged 18 to 35 in good health. The rearrangement links TRBV11-2 to TRBJ2-1; no definite D call. The sequencing sample was made of blood. The CDR3 here is CASSLMAGSYNEQFF. The CDR3, as DNA: TGTGCCAGCAGCTTAATGGCAGGCTCCTACAATGAGCAGTTCTTC. The variable domain in full, with the rest retrieved from reference TRBV11-2 and TRBJ2-1, is EAGVAQSPRYKIIEKRQSVAFWCNPISGHATLYWYQQILGQGPKLLIQFQNNGVVDDSQLPKDRFSAERLKGVDSTLKIQPAKLEDSAVYLCASSLMAGSYNEQFFGPGTRLTVL.